The entry below describes one T cell receptor beta chain. This sample was included in a study of blood T cell repertoires in COVID-19. Study at large: Acute-phase and convalescent COVID-19 samples originated in the United States, Italy and Spain.

How the authors handled the data: For nucleated cells, counts were estimated from reference gene primer amplification. The protocol was immunoSEQ multiplex PCR, while the TCRdb copy is restricted to in-frame clones and leaves out a portion. V and J calls and clone size are as listed in that table; D and trimming were resolved from the DNA. Here the sample spans approximately 170,000 clones, about 85% being singletons. The J segment lost 6 bases and the V segment lost 1 base, leaving 5 bases of the junction unmatched. CDR1 is MGHRA, CDR2 YSYEKL, per germline. CDR3 length: 16 residues. Sequencing was performed on peripheral blood. The sequence derives from a man aged 55 to 69 who had recovered from COVID-19. The chain links TRBV4-1 to TRBJ2-4; 11 nucleotides agree with TRBD1. CDR3 sequence (DNA): TGCGCCAGCAGCCAAGGAATCGGGACAGGGGGAAACATTCAGTACTTC. Its translation: CASSQGIGTGGNIQYF.